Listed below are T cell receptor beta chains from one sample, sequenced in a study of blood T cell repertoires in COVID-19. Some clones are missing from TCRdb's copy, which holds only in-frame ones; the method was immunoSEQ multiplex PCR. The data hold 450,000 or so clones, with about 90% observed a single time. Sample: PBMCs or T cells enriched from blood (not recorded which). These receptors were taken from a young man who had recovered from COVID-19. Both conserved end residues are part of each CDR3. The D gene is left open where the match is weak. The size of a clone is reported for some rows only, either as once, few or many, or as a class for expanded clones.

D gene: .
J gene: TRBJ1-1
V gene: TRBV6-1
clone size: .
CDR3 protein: CASSERGADEAFF
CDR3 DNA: TGTGCCAGCAGTGAACGTGGGGCTGACGAAGCTTTCTTT

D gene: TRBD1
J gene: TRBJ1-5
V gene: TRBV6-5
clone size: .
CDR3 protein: CAGQGDNQPQHF
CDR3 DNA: TGTGCCGGACAGGGTGATAACCAGCCCCAGCATTTT

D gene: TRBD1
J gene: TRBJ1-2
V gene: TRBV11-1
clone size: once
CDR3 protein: CASAGQYYGYTF
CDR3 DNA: TGTGCCAGCGCGGGACAGTACTACGGCTACACCTTC

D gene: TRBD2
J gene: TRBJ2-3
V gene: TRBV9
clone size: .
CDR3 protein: CASSEPQTSGTDTQYF
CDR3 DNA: TGTGCCAGCAGCGAGCCACAGACTAGCGGCACAGATACGCAGTATTTT

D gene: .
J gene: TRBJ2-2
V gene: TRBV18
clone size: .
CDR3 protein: CASSPLVTGELFF
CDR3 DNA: TGTGCCAGCTCACCACTAGTCACCGGGGAGCTGTTTTTT

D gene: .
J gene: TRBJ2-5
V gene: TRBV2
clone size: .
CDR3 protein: CASSDHELGLETQYF
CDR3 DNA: TGTGCCAGCAGTGACCACGAATTGGGCCTGGAGACCCAGTACTTC

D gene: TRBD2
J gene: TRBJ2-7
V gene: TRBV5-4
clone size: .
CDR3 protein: CASSSRGLAADEQYF
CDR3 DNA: TGTGCCAGCAGCTCCAGGGGACTAGCAGCCGACGAGCAGTACTTC

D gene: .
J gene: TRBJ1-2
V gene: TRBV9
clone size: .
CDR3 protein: CASSVDAGDGYTF
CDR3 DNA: TGTGCCAGCAGCGTAGATGCAGGGGATGGCTACACCTTC

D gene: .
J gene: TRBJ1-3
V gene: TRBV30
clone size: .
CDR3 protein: CAWSVVVRQGTIYF
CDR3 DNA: TGTGCCTGGAGTGTAGTAGTACGACAAGGCACCATATATTTT

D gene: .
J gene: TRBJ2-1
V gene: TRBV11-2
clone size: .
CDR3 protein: CASSSPRRMRIRFF
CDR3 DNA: TGTGCCAGCAGCTCCCCTCGAAGGATGCGGATCCGGTTCTTC

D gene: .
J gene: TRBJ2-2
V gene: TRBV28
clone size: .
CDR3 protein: CASSLVEGSTGELFF
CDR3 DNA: TGTGCCAGCAGTTTGGTGGAGGGGAGCACCGGGGAGCTGTTTTTT

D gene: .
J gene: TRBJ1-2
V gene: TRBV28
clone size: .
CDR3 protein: CASSLSTGSLPLGGYTF
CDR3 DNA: TGTGCCAGCAGTTTATCGACAGGCTCATTACCCCTCGGGGGCTACACCTTC

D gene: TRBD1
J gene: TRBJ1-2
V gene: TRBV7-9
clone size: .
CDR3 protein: CASSTSGTGDGYTF
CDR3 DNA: TGTGCCAGCAGCACATCCGGGACAGGGGATGGCTACACCTTC

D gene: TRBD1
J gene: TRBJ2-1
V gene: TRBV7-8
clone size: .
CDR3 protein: CASSHRSRQGRPYNEQFF
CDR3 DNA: TGTGCCAGCAGCCATAGGAGTCGACAGGGTCGTCCCTACAATGAGCAGTTCTTC

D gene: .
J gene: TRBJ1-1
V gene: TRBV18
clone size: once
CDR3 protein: CASSPPYGLNTEAFF
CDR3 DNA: TGTGCCAGCTCACCACCCTACGGTTTGAACACTGAAGCTTTCTTT

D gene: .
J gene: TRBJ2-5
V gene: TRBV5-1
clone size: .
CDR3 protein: CASSLDNYQETQYF
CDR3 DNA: TGCGCCAGCAGCTTGGACAATTACCAAGAGACCCAGTACTTC

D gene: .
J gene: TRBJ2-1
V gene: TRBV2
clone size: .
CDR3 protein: CASRRSYYNEQFF
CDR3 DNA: TGTGCCAGCAGGCGTAGTTATTACAATGAGCAGTTCTTC

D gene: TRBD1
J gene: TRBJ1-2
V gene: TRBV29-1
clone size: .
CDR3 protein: CSVAAGQGSGYTF
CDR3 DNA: TGCAGCGTCGCCGCGGGACAGGGGTCAGGCTACACCTTC

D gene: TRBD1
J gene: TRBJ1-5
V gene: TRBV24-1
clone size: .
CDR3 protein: CATSEGTGGWQPQHF
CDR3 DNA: TGTGCCACCAGTGAGGGGACAGGGGGCTGGCAGCCCCAGCATTTT

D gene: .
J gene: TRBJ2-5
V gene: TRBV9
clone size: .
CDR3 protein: CASSVATRGGGAGETQYF
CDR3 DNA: TGTGCCAGCAGCGTAGCTACCAGAGGAGGGGGCGCGGGAGAGACCCAGTACTTC

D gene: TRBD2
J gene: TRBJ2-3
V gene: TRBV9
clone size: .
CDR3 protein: CASSVAGSGRAKGDTQYF
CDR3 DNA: TGTGCCAGCAGCGTAGCGGGTAGCGGGAGGGCCAAGGGAGATACGCAGTATTTT

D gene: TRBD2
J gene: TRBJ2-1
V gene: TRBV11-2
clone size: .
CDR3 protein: CASRGTSVVRYNEQFF
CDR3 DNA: TGTGCCAGCCGGGGGACTAGCGTGGTTCGATACAATGAGCAGTTCTTC

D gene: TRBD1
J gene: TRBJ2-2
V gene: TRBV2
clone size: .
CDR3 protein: CASRGGAPYTGELFF
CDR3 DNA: TGTGCCAGCCGAGGGGGCGCCCCGTACACCGGGGAGCTGTTTTTT

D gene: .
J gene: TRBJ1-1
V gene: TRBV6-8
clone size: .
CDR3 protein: CASRVSSDRNTEAFF
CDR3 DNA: TGTGCCAGCAGGGTTTCATCCGACAGAAACACTGAAGCTTTCTTT

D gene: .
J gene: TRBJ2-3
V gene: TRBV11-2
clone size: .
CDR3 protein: CASSLTLADTDTQYF
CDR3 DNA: TGTGCCAGCAGCTTAACTCTAGCCGACACAGATACGCAGTATTTT

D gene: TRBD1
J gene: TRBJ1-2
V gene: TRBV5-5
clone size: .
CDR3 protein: CASSSLQGDYGYTF
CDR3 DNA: TGTGCCAGCAGCTCCTTACAGGGGGACTATGGCTACACCTTC

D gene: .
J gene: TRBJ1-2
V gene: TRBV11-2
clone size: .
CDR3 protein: CASSLLRGSYGYTF
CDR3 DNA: TGTGCCAGCAGCTTACTTAGAGGATCCTATGGCTACACCTTC

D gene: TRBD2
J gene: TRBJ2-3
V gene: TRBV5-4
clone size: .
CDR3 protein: CASSLLSGSGTDTQYF
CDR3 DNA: TGTGCCAGCAGCTTGCTTAGCGGGAGTGGTACAGATACGCAGTATTTT

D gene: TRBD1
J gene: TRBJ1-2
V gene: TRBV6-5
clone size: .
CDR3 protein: CASALQGASEGYTF
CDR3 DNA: TGTGCCAGCGCGTTACAGGGGGCCTCGGAAGGCTACACCTTC

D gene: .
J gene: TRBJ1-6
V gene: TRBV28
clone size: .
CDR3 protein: CASRRLGNSPLHF
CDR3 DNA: TGTGCCAGCAGAAGACTGGGTAATTCACCCCTCCACTTT

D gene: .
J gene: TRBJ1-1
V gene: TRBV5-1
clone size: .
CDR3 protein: CASSEPGNTEAFF
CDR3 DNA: TGCGCCAGCAGCGAACCGGGTAACACTGAAGCTTTCTTT

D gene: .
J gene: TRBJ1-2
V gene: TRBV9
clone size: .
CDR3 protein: CASSVAQAANYGYTF
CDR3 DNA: TGTGCCAGCAGCGTAGCACAGGCAGCTAACTATGGCTACACCTTC

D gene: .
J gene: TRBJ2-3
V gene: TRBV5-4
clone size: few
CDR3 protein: CASSRGGDSTLDTQYF
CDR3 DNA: TGTGCCAGCAGCCGTGGTGGGGACTCTACCCTGGATACGCAGTATTTT

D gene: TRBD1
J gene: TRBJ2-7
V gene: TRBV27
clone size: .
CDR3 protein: CASSLFGQGAKEQYF
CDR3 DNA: TGTGCCAGCAGTTTATTCGGGCAGGGGGCGAAAGAGCAGTACTTC

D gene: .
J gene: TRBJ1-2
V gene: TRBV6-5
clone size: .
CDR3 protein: CASWRGENYGYTF
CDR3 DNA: TGTGCCAGTTGGCGGGGCGAGAACTATGGCTACACCTTC

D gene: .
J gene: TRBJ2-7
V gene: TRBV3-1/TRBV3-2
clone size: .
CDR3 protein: CASSQRQAYEQYF
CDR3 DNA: TGTGCCAGCAGCCAACGACAGGCCTACGAGCAGTACTTC

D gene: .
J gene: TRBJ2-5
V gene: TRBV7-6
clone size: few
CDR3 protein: CASSRDLQETQYF
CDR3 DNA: TGTGCCAGCAGCCGGGACTTGCAAGAGACCCAGTACTTC

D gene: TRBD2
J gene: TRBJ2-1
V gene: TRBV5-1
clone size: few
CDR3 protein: CASSMERGSYNEQFF
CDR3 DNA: TGCGCCAGCAGCATGGAGCGGGGGTCCTACAATGAGCAGTTCTTC

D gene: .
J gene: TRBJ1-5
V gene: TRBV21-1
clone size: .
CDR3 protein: CASRPPGINQPQHF
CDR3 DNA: TGTGCCAGCCGCCCCCCAGGGATTAATCAGCCCCAGCATTTT

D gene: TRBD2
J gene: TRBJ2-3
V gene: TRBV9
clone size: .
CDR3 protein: CASSVGGGRGSDTQYF
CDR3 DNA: TGTGCCAGCAGCGTAGGAGGCGGGAGAGGGTCAGATACGCAGTATTTT

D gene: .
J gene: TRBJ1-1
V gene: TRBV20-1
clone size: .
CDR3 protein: CSGGRDTEAFF
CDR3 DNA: TGCAGTGGTGGGAGGGACACTGAAGCTTTCTTT

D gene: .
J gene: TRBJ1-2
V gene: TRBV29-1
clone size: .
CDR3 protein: CSVVRRENYGYTF
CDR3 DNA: TGCAGCGTGGTTAGACGGGAGAACTATGGCTACACCTTC

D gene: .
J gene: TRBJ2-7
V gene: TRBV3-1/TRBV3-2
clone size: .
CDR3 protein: CASAESGLPSMQYF
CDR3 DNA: TGTGCCAGCGCGGAATCGGGACTTCCCTCTATGCAGTACTTC

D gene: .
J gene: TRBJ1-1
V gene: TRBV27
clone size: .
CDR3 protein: CASSLRRGNTEAFF
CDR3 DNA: TGTGCCAGCAGTCTCCGCAGGGGGAACACTGAAGCTTTCTTT

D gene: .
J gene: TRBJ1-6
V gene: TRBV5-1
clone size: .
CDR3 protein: CASSSTGQPPLHF
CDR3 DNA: TGCGCCAGCAGCTCTACAGGGCAGCCACCCCTCCACTTT

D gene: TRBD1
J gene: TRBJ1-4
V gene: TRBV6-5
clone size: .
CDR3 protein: CATETGPNEKLFF
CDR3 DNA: TGTGCCACCGAGACAGGGCCTAATGAAAAACTGTTTTTT

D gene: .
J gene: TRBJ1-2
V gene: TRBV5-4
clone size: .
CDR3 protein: CASSRRGTNYGYTF
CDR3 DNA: TGTGCCAGCAGCCGACGGGGAACTAACTATGGCTACACCTTC

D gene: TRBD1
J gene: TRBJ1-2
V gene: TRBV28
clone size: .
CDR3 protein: CASSLRDRGGYGYTF
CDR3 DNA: TGTGCCAGCAGTTTAAGGGACAGGGGAGGCTATGGCTACACCTTC

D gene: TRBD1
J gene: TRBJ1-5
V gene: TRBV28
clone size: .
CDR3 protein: CASSSPQGVGNQPQHF
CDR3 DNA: TGTGCCAGCAGTTCCCCACAGGGGGTTGGAAATCAGCCCCAGCATTTT

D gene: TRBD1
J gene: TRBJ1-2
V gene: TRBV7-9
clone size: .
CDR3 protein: CASSYPPGQGARIDGYTF
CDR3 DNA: TGTGCCAGCAGCTACCCCCCGGGACAGGGGGCGCGGATTGATGGCTACACCTTC

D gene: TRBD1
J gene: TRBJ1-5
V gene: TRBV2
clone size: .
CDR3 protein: CASSGYTGVNQPQHF
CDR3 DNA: TGTGCCAGCAGTGGGTACACAGGGGTAAATCAGCCCCAGCATTTT

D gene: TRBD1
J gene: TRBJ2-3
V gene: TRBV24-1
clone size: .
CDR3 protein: CATSDVKPGTGGPADTQYF
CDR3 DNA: TGTGCCACCAGTGACGTAAAACCCGGGACAGGGGGTCCAGCAGATACGCAGTATTTT

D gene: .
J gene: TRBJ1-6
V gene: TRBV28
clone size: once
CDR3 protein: CASSLSRNNSPLHF
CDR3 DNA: TGTGCCAGCAGTTTATCCAGAAATAATTCACCCCTCCACTTT

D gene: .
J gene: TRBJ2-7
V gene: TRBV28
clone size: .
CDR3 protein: CASSPGQNYEQYF
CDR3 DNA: TGTGCCAGCAGCCCTGGACAGAACTACGAGCAGTACTTC

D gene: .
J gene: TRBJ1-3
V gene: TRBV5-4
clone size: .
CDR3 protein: CASSRDRSSGNTIYF
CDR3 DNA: TGTGCCAGCAGCCGAGACAGGAGCTCTGGAAACACCATATATTTT

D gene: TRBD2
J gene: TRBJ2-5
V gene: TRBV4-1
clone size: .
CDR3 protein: CASSQRTSGRDETQYF
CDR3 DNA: TGCGCCAGCAGCCAGCGGACTAGCGGGAGGGATGAGACCCAGTACTTC

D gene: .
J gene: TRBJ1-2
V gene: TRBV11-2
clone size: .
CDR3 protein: CASSFGSLNYGYTF
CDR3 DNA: TGTGCCAGCAGCTTCGGGTCCCTAAACTATGGCTACACCTTC

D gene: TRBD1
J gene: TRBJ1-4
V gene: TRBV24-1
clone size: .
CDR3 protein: CASQAGGSANEKLFF
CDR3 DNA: TGTGCCTCCCAGGCAGGGGGCTCGGCTAATGAAAAACTGTTTTTT

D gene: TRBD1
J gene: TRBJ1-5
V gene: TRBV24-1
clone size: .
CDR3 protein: CATRGQGELQPQHF
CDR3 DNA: TGTGCCACCAGAGGACAGGGTGAACTTCAGCCCCAGCATTTT

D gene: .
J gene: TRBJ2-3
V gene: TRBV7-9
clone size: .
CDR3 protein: CASSLVGGGADTQYF
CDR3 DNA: TGTGCCAGCAGCTTAGTCGGGGGAGGAGCAGATACGCAGTATTTT